This T cell receptor (beta chain) was identified in a study of beta chain features in type 1 diabetes. Study information: Cell yields, gender and age were comparable in patients and healthy donors. Notes on the study in general: The naive, central memory and Treg TCRB repertoires looked more alike in patients than they did in healthy donors.

Averaging around 110 mL, one heparinised blood draw came from each individual donor. Expressed TCRB transcripts were sequenced because the isolated RNA had all been reverse transcribed beforehand. Assay: immunoSEQ multiplex PCR; the TCRdb copy retains only in-frame clones and omits some. The sample has 350,000 to 450,000 clones, around 16% seen once; the top ten hold around 0.02%. The CDR3 consists of 14 residues. V was clipped by 10 bases and J by 4 bases; unmatched bases: 12. CDR1 is SNHLY, CDR2 FYNNEI, per germline. This clone was counted between two and nine times. Its antigen is not known. This rearrangement joins TRBV2 to TRBJ2-5; 7 bases align to TRBD1. The TCR comes from a woman aged 18 to 35 in good health. Material: naive CD4+ T cells from blood. CDR3 sequence reads: CAIIDRVRRETQYF. CDR3 DNA sequence: TGTGCCATCATAGACAGGGTTCGTCGAGAGACCCAGTACTTC. The complete variable domain, with remaining parts taken from reference TRBV2 and TRBJ2-5, reads EPEVTQTPSHQVTQMGQEVILRCVPISNHLYFYWYRQILGQKVEFLVSFYNNEISEKSEIFDDQFSVERPDGSNFTLKIRSTKLEDSAMYFCAIIDRVRRETQYFGPGTRLLVL.